The 8 T cell receptor beta chains below were found in one sample sequenced in a study of cytomegalovirus exposure and HLA in healthy donors. Profiled with immunoSEQ multiplex PCR; TCRdb holds only in-frame clones, not every one. The sample gives about 120,000 clones, over 85% of which show up once; 1.5% to 2% is in the top ten. Material for sequencing was PBMCs. These receptors all come from a woman aged 18 to 35 in good health and CMV-seronegative.

The V call is TRBV29-1, the J call TRBJ2-1; TRBD2 matches 15 bases. This CDR3 spans 14 amino acids. V shed 7 bases, J shed 8 bases, and the junction held 6 bases outside the gene matches. Germline V gene lookup returns CDR1 SQVTM and CDR2 ANQGSEA. DNA for the CDR3: TGCAGCGGGACTAGCGGGAGGGGGGCGGATGAGCAGTTCTTC. Protein product: CSGTSGRGADEQFF.

The V gene is TRBV5-1, the J gene TRBJ1-1, with TRBD1 matching 10 bases. Trimming at V came to 1 base and at J to 4 bases, leaving 4 bases not matched to a gene. The CDR3 totals 15 residues. Germline-derived CDR1 and CDR2 are SGHRS and YFSETQ. The CDR3 nucleotides are TGCGCCAGCAGCTTGACCGGGACAGGGGTCACTGAAGCTTTCTTT. Residues: CASSLTGTGVTEAFF.

The gene calls are TRBV7-9 and TRBJ2-6; 7 positions agree with TRBD1. The CDR3 is 16 amino acids. Trimming at V came to 4 bases and at J to 4 bases, leaving 7 bases not matched to a gene. Per germline, CDR1 SEHNR and CDR2 FQNEAQ (reference sequence). The CDR3 nucleotides are TGTGCCAGCAGCTCCCGACAGGGTTCCGGGGCCAACGTCCTGACTTTC. It is translated as CASSSRQGSGANVLTF.

Only a few counts were recorded for this clone. The rearrangement joins TRBV9 to TRBJ2-2; 8 nucleotides agree with TRBD2. V trimming: 4 bases; J trimming: 5 bases; junction bases outside the gene matches: 10. CDR3 length: 16 amino acids. Germline assignment: CDR1 SGDLS and CDR2 YYNGEE. Here the CDR3 reads CASSSQRELWTGELFF. CDR3 nucleotide sequence: TGTGCCAGCAGCTCACAGCGGGAGTTGTGGACCGGGGAGCTGTTTTTT.

The genes are TRBV5-1 and TRBJ2-3, with D hard to call. Germline values: CDR1 SGHRS, CDR2 YFSETQ. The CDR3 loop spans 12 amino acids. V was shortened by 0 bases and J by 4 bases, with 3 bases between the two germline ends. CDR3 sequence (DNA): TGCGCCAGCAGCTTGGCTTCAGATACGCAGTATTTT. It encodes CASSLASDTQYF.

The rearrangement links TRBV6-5 to TRBJ1-4; D remains unclear. V lost 6 bases and J 3 bases, leaving 11 bases between the germline ends. Per germline, CDR1 MNHEY and CDR2 SVGAGI. The length of the CDR3 is 14 residues. The CDR3 region is CASRRVPSNEKLFF. CDR3 nucleotides: TGTGCCAGCAGACGCGTTCCCTCTAATGAAAAACTGTTTTTT.

This rearrangement joins TRBV5-4 to TRBJ1-2; TRBD1 agrees at 10 bases. The ends lost 7 bases at V and 8 bases at J; junction bases unmatched: 8. This CDR3 comprises 13 residues. CDR1 is SGHNT, CDR2 YYREEE, per germline (reference sequence). The CDR3 DNA sequence: TGTGCCAGCTACCGGGACAGGGGAGGAGGCTACACCTTC. Encoded protein: CASYRDRGGGYTF.

V gene TRBV11-3 combines with J gene TRBJ1-1; 10 nucleotides match TRBD1. Germline CDR1 is SGHNT and CDR2 is YENEEA. Trimming cost V 1 base and J 3 bases; bases outside gene matches: 8. The CDR3 runs to 17 residues. The DNA for the CDR3 is TGTGCCAGCAGCTTAGGATTTCGAGGGACAGGGGACACTGAAGCTTTCTTT. It yields the protein CASSLGFRGTGDTEAFF.